This T cell receptor (beta chain) was sequenced for a study of shared clonotypes between healthy human individuals. Study-level results: Rarefaction analysis demonstrated incomplete sorted-subset sequencing notwithstanding large depth.

Germline CDR1 KGHSH, CDR2 LQKENI. With 3 bases clipped from V and 0 bases from J, the junction kept 3 bases outside the gene matches. The CDR3 has 17 amino acids. In the original workflow: Junction-only sequences produced by ImmunoSEQ had no quality scores, so filtering differed. TCRdb's table, derived via immunoSEQ multiplex PCR, lists solely in-frame clones and lacks some. That table gives V, J and clone size, and the DNA gave D and trimming. The sample records some 2,400,000 clones, around 95% being singletons. Regarding this clone: Its antigen is still unknown.

The chain employs TRBV18 and TRBJ2-1, with 12 bases matching TRBD2. Sequenced input: naive CD4+ T cells sorted from blood. Noted subset: CD45RA+ positively selected. The origin of this receptor is a man aged 18 to 30 in good health. CDR3 nucleotides: TGTGCCAGCTCACCTAGGACTAGCGGGGCCTCCTACAATGAGCAGTTCTTC. Its protein is CASSPRTSGASYNEQFF. The full variable domain, in which reference TRBV18 and TRBJ2-1 provide the parts outside the CDR3, is NAGVMQNPRHLVRRRGQEARLRCSPMKGHSHVYWYRQLPEEGLKFMVYLQKENIIDESGMPKERFSAEFPKEGPSILRIQQVVRGDSAAYFCASSPRTSGASYNEQFFGPGTRLTVL.